What follows describes a single TCR beta chain. Produced via immunoSEQ multiplex PCR; TCRdb's table is partial and in-frame only. Of roughly 140,000 clones in the sample, around 80% were seen once. J gave up 5 bases and V 2 bases, and 2 bases lay outside the gene matches. The germline gives CDR1 SGHRS, CDR2 YFSETQ. CDR3 length: 13 residues. These data come from a study of blood T cell repertoires in COVID-19. Across the whole study: In each case, the material was cDNA or gDNA derived from T cells, B-cell-depleted T cells, or PBMCs.

J is TRBJ2-5 and V is TRBV5-1; 8 bases line up with TRBD1. This sequence originates from a woman aged 45-60 years with acute or convalescent COVID-19. Sequenced sample: peripheral blood. The CDR3 nucleotides are TGCGCCAGCAGCTTCAGGGGGCTGGAGACCCAGTACTTC. Protein product: CASSFRGLETQYF.